This entry is about one TCR beta chain. These data originate in a study of OX40 agonist ivuxolimab in advanced cancers. This CDR3 spans 13 amino acids. The V gene's germline CDR1 is SGHKS and CDR2 YYEKEE (reference sequence). V gave up 3 bases and J gave up 7 bases; unmatched junction bases: 1. Assay used: immunoSEQ multiplex PCR; TCRdb lists only in-frame clones, some missing. The sample lists 55,000 to 85,000 clones, more than 70% occurring once. The clonotype comes from an adult with an advanced solid tumor such as melanoma, head and neck, liver or kidney cancer. The sequencing here drew on CD4+ or CD8+ T cells sorted from blood, taken in a trial of the OX40 agonist ivuxolimab. The J gene is TRBJ1-6, the V gene TRBV5-5; TRBD1 matches at 7 bases. CDR3 nucleotide sequence: TGTGCCAGCAGCTGGGACAGCAATTCACCCCTCCACTTT. Protein product: CASSWDSNSPLHF. The full variable domain, in which reference TRBV5-5 and TRBJ1-6 provide the parts outside the CDR3, is DAGVTQSPTHLIKTRGQQVTLRCSPISGHKSVSWYQQVLGQGPQFIFQYYEKEERGRGNFPDRFSARQFPNYSSELNVNALLLGDSALYLCASSWDSNSPLHFGNGTRLTVT.